What follows are 2 T cell receptor beta chains derived from one specimen sequenced in a study of shared clonotypes between healthy human individuals. Terminally differentiated effector memory CD45RA+ cells were left out of the naive CD8 fraction, which was CD45RO-negative and positively selected for CCR7. TCRdb keeps only in-frame clones here, not all; method: immunoSEQ multiplex PCR. The sample records hundreds of thousands of clones, around 95% being singletons. The sequenced material came from naive CD8+ T cells sorted from blood. All receptors come from a woman aged 25 to 39 in good health.

This sequence joins TRBV4-1 and TRBJ2-2, with 11 bases matching TRBD1. CDR1 and CDR2 from the germline V gene are MGHRA and YSYEKL. The CDR3 length is 16 residues. Germline trimming cut 4 bases from V and 3 bases from J; bases unmatched to any gene: 4. The CDR3 bases are TGCGCCAGCAGCCCCGGACAGGGGGCGGACACCGGGGAGCTGTTTTTT. Protein sequence: CASSPGQGADTGELFF.

The genes are TRBV18 and TRBJ1-1; TRBD1 might be the D (5 bases). With 4 bases removed from V and 1 base from J, the gap between germline ends came to 13 bases. Germline loops: CDR1 KGHSH, CDR2 LQKENI. The CDR3 loop spans 15 amino acids. The CDR3 here is CASSRDRQQNTEAFF. DNA of the CDR3: TGTGCCAGCTCACGAGACCGACAGCAGAACACTGAAGCTTTCTTT.